These 11 T cell receptor beta chains share one sample of origin, sequenced in a study of cytotoxic CD8 clonotypes in ibrutinib-treated CLL (dated by TCRdb to about 2021). Library preparation employed the immunoSEQ multiplex PCR assay. Entries here come from immuneACCESS through TCRdb and include only in-frame sequences with V and J called. Some clones fail to appear in such tables; in the studies checked, an unresolved V gene covers under half of the shortfall, and the cause of the remainder is unknown. This sample comprises around 130,000 clones, about 85% of them detected only once. The biggest ten clones account for roughly 3.1% of the sample. The time point tag for this specimen amounts to: roughly 2 years on ibrutinib. Sequenced here: PBMCs, sampled after 24 months of ibrutinib treatment. The origin of the receptors is a human donor with chronic lymphocytic leukemia.

The rearrangement links TRBV6-5 to TRBJ1-1; 7 bases match TRBD1. The ends lost 5 bases at V and 1 base at J; junction bases unmatched: 4. CDR1 is MNHEY and CDR2 is SVGAGI in the germline V gene. CDR3 length equals 14 residues. The CDR3 region has the DNA TGTGCCAGCAGTGGACAGGATGGGAACACTGAAGCTTTCTTT. Translated: CASSGQDGNTEAFF.

The chain carries TRBV19 and TRBJ2-3, with D maybe TRBD1 (6 bases). V was shortened by 3 bases and J by 1 base, with 11 bases between the two germline ends. The CDR3 consists of 15 residues. The germline V gene encodes CDR1 LNHDA and CDR2 SQIVND (reference sequence). Here the CDR3 reads CASSINRAGTDTQYF. The CDR3 region has the DNA TGTGCCAGTAGTATCAACAGGGCGGGCACAGATACGCAGTATTTT.

The CDR3 is CASSIGRNYGYTF. The DNA for the CDR3 is TGTGCCAGTAGTATAGGGAGAAACTATGGCTACACCTTC. The chain has TRBV19 and TRBJ1-2; D gene unclear. Germline lookup yields CDR1 LNHDA and CDR2 SQIVND (reference sequence). Trimming left V 1 base short and J 2 bases short, with 5 bases between. The CDR3 is made up of 13 amino acids.

This chain connects TRBV19 to TRBJ2-3; 8 bases are shared with TRBD2. The CDR3 is 13 residues long. CDR1 and CDR2 from the germline V gene are LNHDA and SQIVND (reference sequence). J was trimmed by 4 bases and V by 7 bases; bases with no gene match: 4. The CDR3 DNA reads as TGTGCCAGTATTGCGGGGGGCTCAGATACGCAGTATTTT. It codes for CASIAGGSDTQYF.

The rearrangement joins TRBV18 to TRBJ1-6; the match to TRBD1 covers 9 bases. This CDR3 contains 16 residues. V shed 3 bases and J 7 bases; nucleotides not matched to a gene: 7. Per the germline V gene, CDR1 is KGHSH and CDR2 is LQKENI. CDR3 coding DNA: TGTGCCAGCTCACCTACGGGCGGACAGGGGAATTCACCCCTCCACTTT. As protein: CASSPTGGQGNSPLHF. Complete variable domain (other parts from reference TRBV18 and TRBJ1-6): NAGVMQNPRHLVRRRGQEARLRCSPMKGHSHVYWYRQLPEEGLKFMVYLQKENIIDESGMPKERFSAEFPKEGPSILRIQQVVRGDSAAYFCASSPTGGQGNSPLHFGNGTRLTVT.

V and J are TRBV10-2 and TRBJ1-2; D is ambiguous. From germline, CDR1 is WSHSY and CDR2 SAAADI. The CDR3 has 13 residues. V was pared by 6 bases and J by 4 bases, with 12 bases between. The DNA for the CDR3 is TGCGCCAGCAGGCCCGAACAGACCTATGGCTACACCTTC. Translating gives CASRPEQTYGYTF.

This chain joins TRBV28 and TRBJ1-4, with D possibly matching TRBD1 (5 bases). This CDR3 is 15 amino acids long. The germline V and J ends were trimmed by 6 bases and 1 base, with 12 bases remaining between them. The germline CDR1 and CDR2 sequences are MDHEN and SYDVKM. This CDR3 is CASRSGAQTNEKLFF. The CDR3 nucleotides are TGTGCCAGCAGGTCCGGGGCCCAAACTAATGAAAAACTGTTTTTT.

The gene calls are TRBV5-1 and TRBJ2-3, with 7 bases aligning to TRBD2. This CDR3 has 14 amino acids. V was clipped by 9 bases and J by 1 base; unmatched bases: 8. Germline lookup yields CDR1 SGHRS and CDR2 YFSETQ. The CDR3 DNA is TGCGCCACCTGGGAGGGCGGGGGCACAGATACGCAGTATTTT. This codes for CATWEGGGTDTQYF.

The rearrangement links TRBV6-5 to TRBJ2-7, with a weak D call TRBD1 (5 bases). This CDR3 has 14 amino acids. The V end lost 0 bases, the J end lost 6 bases, and 12 bases lay between the germline ends. CDR1 and CDR2 (germline): MNHEY, SVGAGI. The CDR3: CASSYSGVPFEQYF. The CDR3 bases are TGTGCCAGCAGTTACTCAGGGGTCCCCTTCGAGCAGTACTTC.

This clone came up once. The chain links TRBV6-1 to TRBJ2-3; 8 bases match TRBD2. CDR1 and CDR2 (germline): MNHNS, SASEGT. The CDR3 totals 16 residues. The V segment lost 2 bases and the J segment 5 bases; nucleotides outside the gene matches: 9. The CDR3, as DNA: TGTGCCAGCAGTGAAAGGGTGAGCGGGGGCAGAGATACGCAGTATTTT. Translated, it gives CASSERVSGGRDTQYF.

The chain employs TRBV28 and TRBJ2-7, with 8 bases lining up with TRBD1. The length of the CDR3 is 14 residues. The trim removed 4 bases at V and 3 bases at J, leaving 5 bases unmatched. Germline V gene data show CDR1 as MDHEN and CDR2 as SYDVKM. CDR3 nucleotide sequence: TGTGCCAGCAGTTCTATAACAGGGGGCTACGAGCAGTACTTC. As protein: CASSSITGGYEQYF.